A single sample gave rise to the 28 T cell receptor beta chains below, sequenced in a study of Ad26.COV2.S vaccination and SARS-CoV-2 variants. The treatment: around 19 received Ad26.COV2.S at low or high dose, single or two shots; 5 received placebo; per-sample allocation not given. Collection of the samples took place on day 63 after the first injection of vaccine or placebo. Clones were sequenced by immunoSEQ multiplex PCR, and TCRdb holds only the in-frame ones, with some missing. The table shows around 270,000 clones, with approximately 88% occurring only once. This material consisted of peripheral blood, taken in a trial of Ad26.COV2.S vaccine versus placebo. Receptor source: a person aged 18 to 59 who received the Ad26.COV2.S COVID-19 vaccine or a placebo.

The chain uses TRBV11-3 and TRBJ2-2, with D hard to call. The CDR3 runs 17 residues. Germline CDR1 reads SGHNT; CDR2 reads YENEEA. V lost 5 bases, J lost 0 bases, and 16 bases lay in between. The CDR3 DNA reads TGTGCCAGCAGCGAAGGGTCCGAGACCTCGAACACCGGGGAGCTGTTTTTT. Translation: CASSEGSETSNTGELFF.

This chain uses TRBV9 with TRBJ1-1; no reliable D call. V gave up 3 bases and J gave up 3 bases, with 3 bases separating them. The CDR3 extends over 11 amino acids. Looked up from germline, CDR1 is SGDLS and CDR2 is YYNGEE. This CDR3 is CASSADTEAFF. DNA of the CDR3: TGTGCCAGCAGCGCCGACACTGAAGCTTTCTTT.

The V gene is TRBV29-1, the J gene TRBJ1-2; TRBD1 aligns across 7 bases. The CDR3 runs 12 residues. Trimming cost V 7 bases and J 4 bases; bases outside gene matches: 6. CDR1 is SQVTM, CDR2 ANQGSEA, per germline. Written as DNA, the CDR3 is TGCAGCGCTCCGACAGGGCGCTATGGCTACACCTTC. This sequence encodes CSAPTGRYGYTF.

The chain's CDR3 is CASSSGRTKASTDTQYF. CDR3 bases: TGCGCCAGCAGTTCAGGACGGACAAAAGCTAGCACAGATACGCAGTATTTT. This chain links TRBV5-1 with TRBJ2-3, with D possibly TRBD1 on 5 matching bases. Germline V lookup: CDR1 SGHRS, CDR2 YFSETQ. The V end lost 5 bases, the J end lost 0 bases, and 19 bases lay between the germline ends. The CDR3 runs to 17 residues. The entire variable domain, with the rest obtained from reference TRBV5-1 and TRBJ2-3, is as follows: KAGVTQTPRYLIKTRGQQVTLSCSPISGHRSVSWYQQTPGQGLQFLFEYFSETQRNKGNFPGRFSGRQFSNSRSEMNVSTLELGDSALYLCASSSGRTKASTDTQYFGPGTRLTVL.

The chain employs TRBV4-1 and TRBJ2-4, with unresolved D. CDR1 MGHRA and CDR2 YSYEKL come from the germline V gene. Trimming took 0 bases from V and 0 from J, leaving 12 bases between them. CDR3 length: 17 amino acids. The CDR3 DNA is TGCGCCAGCAGCCAAGATCTCGTGATTCTAGCCAAAAACATTCAGTACTTC. It is translated as CASSQDLVILAKNIQYF.

This clone was seen only a few times. The chain is built from TRBV7-3 and TRBJ2-7, with a weak D call TRBD1 (5 bases). Between the trimmed V and J ends, which lost 1 base and 2 bases, there was a span of 24 bases. The CDR3 runs to 19 residues. Germline V CDR1 and CDR2: SGHTA, FQGTGA. The chain's CDR3 is CASSLNHRLPPRRTYEQYV. The CDR3 DNA reads as TGTGCCAGCAGCTTAAACCACAGGCTCCCTCCCCGTCGCACCTACGAGCAGTACGTC.

This chain joins TRBV27 and TRBJ1-6, with TRBD1 matching 9 bases. In germline, CDR1 is MNHEY, CDR2 SMNVEV (reference sequence). V gave up 3 bases and J gave up 10 bases; unmatched junction bases: 10. CDR3 length: 16 amino acids. DNA for the CDR3: TGTGCCAGCAGTTTGGCCCCGGGACAGGGAATGTCACCCCTCCACTTT. This sequence encodes CASSLAPGQGMSPLHF.

The rearrangement uses TRBV30 and TRBJ2-7; 7 nucleotides agree with TRBD2. There are 13 residues in the CDR3. CDR1 is GTSNPN, CDR2 SVGIG, per germline (reference sequence). Losses at the gene ends were 3 bases for V and 3 bases for J; bases not matched to a gene: 5. The CDR3 is CAWSRTRGYEQYV. The CDR3 nucleotides read TGTGCCTGGAGCAGGACTAGGGGCTACGAGCAGTACGTC.

This clone was recorded only once. The V and J genes are TRBV7-9 and TRBJ1-4, with a tentative D call TRBD1 (6 bases). The CDR3 runs to 15 residues. Trimming removed 4 bases from V and 4 bases from J, with 13 bases in between. Germline CDR1 and CDR2: SEHNR and FQNEAQ (reference sequence). The CDR3 DNA reads as TGTGCCAGCAGCTCCTGGGGGCTCCGTAATGAAAAACTGTTTTTT. This encodes CASSSWGLRNEKLFF.

This clone was picked up one time. The rearrangement links TRBV4-2 to TRBJ2-7; D ambiguous. There are 13 residues in the CDR3. Deletions cut 1 base from V and 7 bases from J, with 11 bases between. Germline V gives CDR1 LGHNA, CDR2 YNFKEQ. The CDR3 region is CASSQAIWGEQYV. The CDR3 DNA sequence: TGTGCCAGCAGCCAAGCAATCTGGGGAGAGCAGTACGTC.

The chain links TRBV4-2 to TRBJ2-3; 9 bases agree with TRBD2. The CDR3 is made up of 15 amino acids. V lost 1 base to trimming and J lost 1 base; unmatched junction nucleotides: 0. Germline values: CDR1 LGHNA, CDR2 YNFKEQ. The CDR3 DNA sequence: TGTGCCAGCAGCCAAGGCGGGAGGGGCACAGATACGCAGTATTTT. It translates to CASSQGGRGTDTQYF.

The chain employs TRBV29-1 and TRBJ2-1, with a weak D call TRBD1 (5 bases). This CDR3 has 15 residues. Trimming stripped 5 bases from V and 3 bases from J, with 17 bases between. The germline CDR1 and CDR2 sequences are SQVTM and ANQGSEA. CDR3 protein: CSVPPPGQGYNEQFF. For the CDR3, the DNA is TGCAGCGTTCCTCCTCCGGGCCAGGGCTACAATGAGCAGTTCTTC.

The V call is TRBV18, the J call TRBJ1-2; tentatively, D is TRBD1 (5 bases). V lost 3 bases and J 5 bases, leaving 10 bases between the germline ends. The length of the CDR3 is 13 residues. Germline-derived CDR1 and CDR2 are KGHSH and LQKENI. In DNA form, the CDR3 reads TGTGCCAGCTCACCTACAGGAGAATATGGCTACACCTTC. Its translation: CASSPTGEYGYTF.

The chain combines TRBV11-1 with TRBJ1-6, with 8 nucleotides matching TRBD1. V shed 5 bases and J 10 bases; nucleotides not matched to a gene: 13. Germline CDR1 and CDR2: SGHAT and FQDESV (reference sequence). The CDR3 is made up of 16 amino acids. The CDR3 sequence is CASSRPSGQGESPLHF. The CDR3 nucleotides read TGTGCCAGCAGCCGCCCCTCTGGACAGGGAGAATCACCCCTCCACTTT.

The gene calls are TRBV18 and TRBJ2-5; D remains ambiguous. Deletions cut 4 bases from V and 4 bases from J, with 13 bases between. CDR3 length: 14 amino acids. The V gene's germline CDR1 is KGHSH and CDR2 LQKENI. The CDR3 DNA reads TGTGCCAGCTCACAACGGGCGGTAGGAGAGACCCAGTACTTC. Its translation: CASSQRAVGETQYF.

The genes are TRBV6-2 or TRBV6-3 and TRBJ2-5; 9 nucleotides line up with TRBD2. The CDR3 contains 16 residues. Per germline, CDR1 MNHEY and CDR2 SVGEGT. J lost 0 bases, V lost 6 bases, and 8 bases had no gene match. The CDR3 DNA follows: TGTGCCAGCAGCTTCGAGCGGGAGGCGTACCAAGAGACCCAGTACTTC. Amino acids: CASSFEREAYQETQYF.

V is TRBV30 and J is TRBJ2-6; tentative D call: TRBD2 (7 bases). This CDR3 has 16 amino acids. V lost 4 bases, J lost 1 base, and 14 bases lay in between. Per germline, CDR1 GTSNPN and CDR2 SVGIG (reference sequence). The CDR3 DNA reads TGTGCCTGGAAGGGGGGGCGCCTTTCTGGGGCCAACGTCCTGACTTTC. The encoded protein is CAWKGGRLSGANVLTF.

The rearrangement uses TRBV2 and TRBJ1-5; 7 positions agree with TRBD1. The germline gives CDR1 SNHLY, CDR2 FYNNEI. Unmatched junction bases numbered 5, after V lost 7 bases and J lost 2 bases. The CDR3 length is 14 residues. As DNA, the CDR3 is TGTGCCAGCAATAGTCAGGGGGGCAATCAGCCCCAGCATTTT. This sequence encodes CASNSQGGNQPQHF. Variable domain in full (rest from reference TRBV2 and TRBJ1-5): EPEVTQTPSHQVTQMGQEVILRCVPISNHLYFYWYRQILGQKVEFLVSFYNNEISEKSEIFDDQFSVERPDGSNFTLKIRSTKLEDSAMYFCASNSQGGNQPQHFGDGTRLSIL.

The chain links TRBV7-3 to TRBJ1-2; D may be TRBD1 (6 bases). Trimming took 5 bases from V and 8 from J, leaving 33 bases between them. The CDR3 covers 19 residues. Per germline, CDR1 SGHTA and CDR2 FQGTGA. As DNA, the CDR3 is TGTGCCAGCAGCCCGGGTGATGGTTCGGCAGGGGTCATCTCGGACGGCTACACCTTC. It encodes CASSPGDGSAGVISDGYTF.

The chain joins TRBV7-9 to TRBJ1-2; TRBD1 agrees at 9 bases. The CDR3 sequence is 15 residues long. V lost 5 bases and J lost 4; bases outside the gene matches: 8. Germline V gives CDR1 SEHNR, CDR2 FQNEAQ (reference sequence). The DNA of the CDR3 is TGTGCCAGCAGCCCGGGACAGGGATCCCTCTATGGCTACACCTTC. It is translated as CASSPGQGSLYGYTF.

Worth noting for this clone: Additional DNA sequences in this sample encode the identical CDR3. V is TRBV9 and J is TRBJ2-1; 8 bases line up with TRBD2. V dropped 0 bases and J dropped 1; count of bases not matched to a gene: 0. Germline values: CDR1 SGDLS, CDR2 YYNGEE. CDR3 size: 15 residues. CDR3 protein: CASSVGGGSYNEQFF. The CDR3 DNA follows: TGTGCCAGCAGCGTAGGCGGGGGGTCCTACAATGAGCAGTTCTTC.

The genes are TRBV7-9 and TRBJ2-7; D may be TRBD1 (5 bases). Germline V lookup: CDR1 SEHNR, CDR2 FQNEAQ (reference sequence). Trimming stripped 5 bases from V and 3 bases from J, with 11 bases between. CDR3 length: 13 residues. The CDR3, as DNA: TGTGCCAGCAGCCTATTTGACAGCTACGAGCAGTACGTC. It codes for CASSLFDSYEQYV.

A remark on this clone: Since a much larger clone is just one base distant, this may be a read error. The V gene is TRBV7-2, the J gene TRBJ1-1, with no clear D. The V end lost 1 base, the J end lost 1 base, and 4 bases lay between the germline ends. Germline V CDR1 and CDR2: SGHTA, FQGNSA. CDR3 length: 13 residues. CDR3 nucleotides: TGTGCCAGCAGCTTAGTAGGGAACACTGAAGCTTTCTTT. Translation gives CASSLVGNTEAFF. Filled out from reference TRBV7-2 and TRBJ1-1, the complete variable domain reads GAGVSQSPSNKVTEKGKDVELRCDPISGHTALYWYRQSLGQGLEFLIYFQGNSAPDKSGLPSDRFSAERTGGSVSTLTIQRTQQEDSAVYLCASSLVGNTEAFFGQGTRLTVV.

This clone was detected only a few times. Mismatch with germline at one junction end may stem from a read error. The V and J genes are TRBV6-6 and TRBJ2-3; D unclear. Per germline, CDR1 MNHNY and CDR2 SVGAGI (reference sequence). The CDR3 length is 12 residues. CDR3 sequence reads: CASSSRAAPQIF. The CDR3 nucleotides read TGTGCCAGCAGTAGCCGGGCCGCTCCCCAAATTTTT.

This sequence joins TRBV18 and TRBJ1-2; D not resolved. The CDR3 is made up of 13 amino acids. The V end was cut by 6 bases, the J end by 3 bases, with 11 bases between. Germline CDR1 reads KGHSH; CDR2 reads LQKENI. The CDR3 region is CASSSNLYYGYTF. CDR3 DNA: TGTGCCAGCTCGTCCAACCTCTACTATGGCTACACCTTC.

The chain recombines TRBV2 with TRBJ2-7; perhaps TRBD1 as D (5 bases). This CDR3 has 14 residues. With 3 bases removed from V and 5 bases from J, the gap between germline ends came to 14 bases. Germline lookup yields CDR1 SNHLY and CDR2 FYNNEI. CDR3 loop: CASSEGQGINEQYF. The CDR3 DNA follows: TGTGCCAGCAGTGAGGGGCAGGGTATCAACGAGCAGTACTTC.

This rearrangement joins TRBV4-3 to TRBJ1-4; possibly TRBD1 for D (5 bases). From germline, CDR1 is LGHNA and CDR2 YSLEER. The V gene lost 4 bases and the J gene lost 0 bases, with 12 bases spanning the gap. This CDR3 spans 16 amino acids. CDR3 nucleotides: TGCGCCAGCAGCCCTAGGACACTTGCAACTAATGAAAAACTGTTTTTT. Protein sequence: CASSPRTLATNEKLFF.

In DNA, the CDR3 is TGTGCCAGCAGCTTAGGCATGCAGGGGTCACCCCTCCACTTT. This translates into CASSLGMQGSPLHF. The chain combines TRBV7-9 with TRBJ1-6; a weak D match, TRBD1 (6 bases). Germline values: CDR1 SEHNR, CDR2 FQNEAQ (reference sequence). The CDR3 length is 14 residues. Trimming shortened V by 1 base and J by 10 bases, and 11 bases separated the two germline ends. Variable domain in full (rest from reference TRBV7-9 and TRBJ1-6): DTGVSQNPRHKITKRGQNVTFRCDPISEHNRLYWYRQTLGQGPEFLTYFQNEAQLEKSRLLSDRFSAERPKGSFSTLEIQRTEQGDSAMYLCASSLGMQGSPLHFGNGTRLTVT.